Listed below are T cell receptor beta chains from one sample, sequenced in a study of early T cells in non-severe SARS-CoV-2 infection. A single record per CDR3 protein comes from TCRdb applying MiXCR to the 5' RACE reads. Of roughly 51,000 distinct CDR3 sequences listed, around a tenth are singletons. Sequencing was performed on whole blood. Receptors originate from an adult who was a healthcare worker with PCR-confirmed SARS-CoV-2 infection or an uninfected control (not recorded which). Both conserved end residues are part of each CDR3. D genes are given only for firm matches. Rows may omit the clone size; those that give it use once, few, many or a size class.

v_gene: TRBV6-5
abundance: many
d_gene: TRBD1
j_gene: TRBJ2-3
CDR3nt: TGTGCCAGCAGTTACCGGACAGGCCCAGATACGCAGTATTTT
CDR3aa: CASSYRTGPDTQYF

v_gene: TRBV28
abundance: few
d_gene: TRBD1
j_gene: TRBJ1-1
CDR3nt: TGTGCCAGCAGTCGCAACAGGGGACGGAGGACTGAAGCTTTCTTT
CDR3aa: CASSRNRGRRTEAFF

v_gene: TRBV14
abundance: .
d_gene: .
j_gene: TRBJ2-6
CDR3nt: TGTGCCAGCAGCCAGTATCCCTCTGGGGCCAACGTCCTGACTTTC
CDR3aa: CASSQYPSGANVLTF

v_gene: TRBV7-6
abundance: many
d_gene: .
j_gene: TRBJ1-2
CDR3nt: TGTGCCAGCAGCTCAACGGGGACGGGATATGGCTACACCTTC
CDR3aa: CASSSTGTGYGYTF

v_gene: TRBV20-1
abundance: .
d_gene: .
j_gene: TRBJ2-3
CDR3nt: TGCAGTGCTGCCCTGACAGCTAACCTCGCAGATACGCAGTATTTT
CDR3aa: CSAALTANLADTQYF

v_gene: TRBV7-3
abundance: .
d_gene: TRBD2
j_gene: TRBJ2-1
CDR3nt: TGTGCCAGCAGCCCTGGACTAGCGGGAGAGGGGTACGATGAGCAGTTCTTC
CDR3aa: CASSPGLAGEGYDEQFF

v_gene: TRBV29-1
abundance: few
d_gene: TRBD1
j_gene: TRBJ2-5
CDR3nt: TGCAGCGTCAGTCGAGGGGGACAGGGGGCGATTCAAGAGACCCAGTACTTC
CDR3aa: CSVSRGGQGAIQETQYF

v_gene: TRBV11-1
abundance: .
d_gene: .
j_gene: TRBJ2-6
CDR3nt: TGTGCCAGCAGCCCACGGGGCCCCGTCCTGACTTTC
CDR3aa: CASSPRGPVLTF

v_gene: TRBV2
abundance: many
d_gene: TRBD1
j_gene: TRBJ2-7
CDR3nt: TGTGCCAGCAGTGACCCTGGGACAGGGAGAGTCTTGGACGAGCAGTACTTC
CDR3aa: CASSDPGTGRVLDEQYF

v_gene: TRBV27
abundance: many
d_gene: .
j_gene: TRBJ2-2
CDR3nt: TGTGCCAGCAGTTTAAGGGGTGACACCGGGGAGCTGTTTTTT
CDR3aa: CASSLRGDTGELFF

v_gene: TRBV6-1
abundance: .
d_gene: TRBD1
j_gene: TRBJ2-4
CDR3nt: TGTGCCAGCAGTGAAGTACAGGGGCTGGCCAAAAACATTCAGTACTTC
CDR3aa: CASSEVQGLAKNIQYF

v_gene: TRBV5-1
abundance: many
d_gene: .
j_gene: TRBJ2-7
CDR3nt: TGCGCCAGCAGTTCCACAACCAGCTCCTACGAGCAGTACTTC
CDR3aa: CASSSTTSSYEQYF

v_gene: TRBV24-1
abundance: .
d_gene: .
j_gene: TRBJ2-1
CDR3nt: TGTGCCACCAGTGGGGCCCCTAAAGACAATGAGCAGTTCTTC
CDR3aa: CATSGAPKDNEQFF

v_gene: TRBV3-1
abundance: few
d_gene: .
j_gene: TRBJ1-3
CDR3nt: TGTGCCAGCAGCCAAACGACAGTGTCAGGAAACACCATATATTTT
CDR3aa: CASSQTTVSGNTIYF

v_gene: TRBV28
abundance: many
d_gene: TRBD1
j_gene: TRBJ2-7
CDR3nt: TGTGCCAGCAGGTTGACAGGGGCTGCCTACGAGCAGTACTTC
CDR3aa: CASRLTGAAYEQYF

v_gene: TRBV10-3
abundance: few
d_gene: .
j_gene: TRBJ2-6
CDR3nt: TGTGCCATCAGTGCTGAAGGGAATGGGGCCAACGTCCTGACTTTC
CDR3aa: CAISAEGNGANVLTF

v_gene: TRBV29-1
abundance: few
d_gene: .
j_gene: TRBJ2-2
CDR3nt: TGCAGCGTGACGGCAGCCACCGGGGAGCTGTTTTTT
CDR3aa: CSVTAATGELFF

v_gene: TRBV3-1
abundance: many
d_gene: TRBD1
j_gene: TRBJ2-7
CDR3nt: TGTGCCAGTAATATGACAGGGGGCGGCTACGAGCAGTACTTC
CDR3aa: CASNMTGGGYEQYF

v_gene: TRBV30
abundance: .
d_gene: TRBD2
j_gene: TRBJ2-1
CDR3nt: TGTGCCTGGACGGGCGGGAGGGCCCGCAATGAGCAGTTCTTC
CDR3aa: CAWTGGRARNEQFF

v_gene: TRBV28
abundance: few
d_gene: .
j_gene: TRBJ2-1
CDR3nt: TGTGCCAGCAGTTTAAGTTCGCTGGGGGTTCTGTTCTTC
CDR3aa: CASSLSSLGVLFF

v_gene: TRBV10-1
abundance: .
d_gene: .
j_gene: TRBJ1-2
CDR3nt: TGCGCCAGCAGTGAGGCCCCGGGGCGAAACTATGGCTACACCTTC
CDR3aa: CASSEAPGRNYGYTF

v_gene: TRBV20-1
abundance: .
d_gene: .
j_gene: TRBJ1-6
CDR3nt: TGCAGTGCCCACGCGGTGGTAAATTCACCCCTCCACTTT
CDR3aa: CSAHAVVNSPLHF

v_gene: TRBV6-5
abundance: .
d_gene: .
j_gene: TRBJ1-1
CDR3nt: TGTGCCAGCAGGTTAGGGACGGATATGACTGAAGCTTTCTTT
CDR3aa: CASRLGTDMTEAFF

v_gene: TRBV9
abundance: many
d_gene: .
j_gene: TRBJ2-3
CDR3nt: TGTGCCAGCAGCCGTCGAGTTACAGATACGCAGTATTTT
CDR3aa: CASSRRVTDTQYF

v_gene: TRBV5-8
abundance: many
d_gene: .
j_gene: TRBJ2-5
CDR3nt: TGTGCCAGCAGCTTGGCCCTAAGCAGGAAAGAGACCCAGTACTTC
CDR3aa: CASSLALSRKETQYF

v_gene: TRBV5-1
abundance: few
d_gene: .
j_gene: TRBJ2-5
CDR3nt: TGCGCCAGCAGCTTGTATAGGGATTCCTCCGAGAAGACCCAGTACTTC
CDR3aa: CASSLYRDSSEKTQYF

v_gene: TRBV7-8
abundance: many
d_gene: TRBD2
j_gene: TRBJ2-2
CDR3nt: TGTGCCAGCAGCTTAGTCCTAGCGGGAGGGGACGGGGAGCTGTTTTTT
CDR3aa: CASSLVLAGGDGELFF

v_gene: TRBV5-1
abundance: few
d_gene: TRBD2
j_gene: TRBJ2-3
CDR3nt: TGCGCCAGCAGCCCCGGACTAGCGGGAAGGACAGATACGCAGTATTTT
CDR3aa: CASSPGLAGRTDTQYF

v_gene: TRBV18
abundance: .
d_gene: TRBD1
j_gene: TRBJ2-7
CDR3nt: TGTGCCAGCTCACCACCGGTCGGGACAGATCACTCCTACGAGCAGTACTTC
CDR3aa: CASSPPVGTDHSYEQYF

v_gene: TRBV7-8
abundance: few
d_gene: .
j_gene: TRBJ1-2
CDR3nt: TGTGCCAGCAGCCCAATGGGGACTGCTACTAACTATGGCTACACCTTC
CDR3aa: CASSPMGTATNYGYTF

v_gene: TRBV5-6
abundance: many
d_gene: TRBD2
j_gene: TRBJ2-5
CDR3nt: TGTGCCAGCAGCTTGGCGGTCGAGCGGGGGGCCGGCTTAGAGACCCAGTACTTC
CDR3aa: CASSLAVERGAGLETQYF

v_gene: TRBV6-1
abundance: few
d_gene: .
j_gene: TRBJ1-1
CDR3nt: TGTGCCAGCAGTCAAAAGGGGACAACGGGAGCTTTCTTT
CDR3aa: CASSQKGTTGAFF

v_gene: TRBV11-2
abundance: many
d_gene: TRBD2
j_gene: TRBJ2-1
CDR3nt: TGTGCCAGCACCTTGTGGGGGACTAGCGTATACAATGAGCAGTTCTTC
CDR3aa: CASTLWGTSVYNEQFF

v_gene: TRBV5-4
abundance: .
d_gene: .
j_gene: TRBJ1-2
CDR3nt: TGTGCCAGCAGCCCTAGCTCGAGACACGGATTCTATGGCTACACCTTC
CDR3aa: CASSPSSRHGFYGYTF

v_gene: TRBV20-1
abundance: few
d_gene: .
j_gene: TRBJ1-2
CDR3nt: TGCAGTGCTCCGGACAATAACTATGGCTACACCTTC
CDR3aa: CSAPDNNYGYTF

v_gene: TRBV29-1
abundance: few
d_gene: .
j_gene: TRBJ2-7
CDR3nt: TGCAGCGTGGGATCTTCGGACAGTTGGGCCTACGAGCAGTACTTC
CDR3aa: CSVGSSDSWAYEQYF

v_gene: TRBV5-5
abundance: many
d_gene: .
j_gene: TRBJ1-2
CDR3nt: TGTGCCAGCAGCTTGGTTGCTGGGGGGCTTGGCTATGGCTACACCTTC
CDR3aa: CASSLVAGGLGYGYTF

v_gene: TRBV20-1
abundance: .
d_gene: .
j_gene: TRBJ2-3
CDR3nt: TGCAGTGCTAGAGATCCGGTGCAGAGCACAGATACGCAGTATTTT
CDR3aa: CSARDPVQSTDTQYF

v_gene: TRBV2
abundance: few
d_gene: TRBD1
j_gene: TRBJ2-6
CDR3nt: TGTGCCAGCGGGACAGGCTCTGGGGCCAACGTCCTGACTTTC
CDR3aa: CASGTGSGANVLTF

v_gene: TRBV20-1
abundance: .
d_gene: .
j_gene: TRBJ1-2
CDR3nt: TGCAGTGCTCCGGACGCCCGCTATGGCTACACCTTC
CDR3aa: CSAPDARYGYTF

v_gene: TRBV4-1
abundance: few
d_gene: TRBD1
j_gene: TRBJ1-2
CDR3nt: TGCGCCAGCAGCCCCGAGCCGAGGGACAGTTCTTACACCTTC
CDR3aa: CASSPEPRDSSYTF

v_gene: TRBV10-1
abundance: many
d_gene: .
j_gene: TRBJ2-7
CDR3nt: TGCGCCAGCAGTCCCCCCTCGGGGCGCTCCTACGAGCAGTACTTC
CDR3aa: CASSPPSGRSYEQYF

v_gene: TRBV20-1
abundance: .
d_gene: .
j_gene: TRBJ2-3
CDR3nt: TGCAGTGCTAGAGATACGAGCGTAAATACGCAGTATTTT
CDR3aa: CSARDTSVNTQYF

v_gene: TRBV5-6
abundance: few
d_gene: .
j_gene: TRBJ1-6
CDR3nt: TGTGCCAGCAGCTTTGTGAGTTCGGGGTCACCCCTCCACTTT
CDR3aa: CASSFVSSGSPLHF

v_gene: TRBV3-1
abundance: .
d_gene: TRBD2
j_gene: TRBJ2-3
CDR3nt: TGTGCCAGCAGCCAAGAGCTAGCGGGAGGGTTGACAGATACGCAGTATTTT
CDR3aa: CASSQELAGGLTDTQYF

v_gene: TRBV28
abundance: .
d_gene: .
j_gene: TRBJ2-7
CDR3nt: TGTGCCAGCACCATTTCGATTGTGGCTTACGAGCAGTACTTC
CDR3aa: CASTISIVAYEQYF

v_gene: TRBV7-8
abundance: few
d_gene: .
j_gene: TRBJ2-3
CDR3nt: TGTGCCAGCAGCTTAGGTCTAGCATTCACAGATACGCAGTATTTT
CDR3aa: CASSLGLAFTDTQYF

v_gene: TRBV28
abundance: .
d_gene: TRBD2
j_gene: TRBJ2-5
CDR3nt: TGTGCCAGCAGTTTACTCGGGAGGGCCCAAGAGACCCAGTACTTC
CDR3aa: CASSLLGRAQETQYF

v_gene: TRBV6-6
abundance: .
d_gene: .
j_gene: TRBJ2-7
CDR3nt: TGTGCCAGCACCTTAGGACAGACCTACGAGCAGTACTTC
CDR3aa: CASTLGQTYEQYF

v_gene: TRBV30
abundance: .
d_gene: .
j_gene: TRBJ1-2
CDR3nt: TGTGCCTGGAGTCGGGTAGATCGGCTCTATGGCTACACCTTC
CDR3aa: CAWSRVDRLYGYTF

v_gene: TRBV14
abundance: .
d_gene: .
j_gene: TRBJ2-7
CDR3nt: TGTGCCAGCAGCCCCTCCGGCTACGAGCAGTACTTC
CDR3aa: CASSPSGYEQYF

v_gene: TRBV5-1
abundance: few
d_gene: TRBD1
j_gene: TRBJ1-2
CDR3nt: TGCGCCAGCAGCCCCGACAGGGGGCAACCTTATGGCTACACCTTC
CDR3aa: CASSPDRGQPYGYTF